Listed here are 24 T cell receptor beta chains from one sample, sequenced in a study of spatial heterogeneity in lung cancer. TCRdb re-called the 5' RACE reads through MiXCR, storing one row per CDR3 protein. Of approximately 82,000 distinct CDR3 sequences detected, around 13% appear once; the ten largest clones hold under 5.5%. Time point given: sample taken at primary tumor resection. Whole RNA obtained from tumor, nontumor lung or frozen PBMC underwent sequencing without sorting. The material was PBMCs, obtained at surgery. These receptors originate from a male donor with early-stage non-small cell lung cancer.

This clonotype was counted between two and nine times. The chain uses TRBV20-1 and TRBJ2-3; D ambiguous. The CDR3 covers 15 residues. V was trimmed by 1 base and J by 4 bases, leaving 15 bases between them. CDR1 and CDR2 from the germline V gene are DFQATT and SNEGSKA (reference sequence). The CDR3 region has the DNA TGCAGTGCTAGAGCGGGTCCGGGCGCCCCAGATACGCAGTATTTT. This sequence encodes CSARAGPGAPDTQYF.

The rearrangement joins TRBV7-7 to TRBJ2-5; the match to TRBD2 covers 11 bases. Germline V gene data show CDR1 as SSHAT and CDR2 as FNYEAQ (reference sequence). J lost 2 bases, V lost 3 bases, and 11 bases had no gene match. The CDR3 runs to 18 residues. The CDR3 DNA is TGTGCCAGCAGCTTGGGTCTCCTAGCGGGGGGACCACAAGAGACCCAGTACTTC. This translates into CASSLGLLAGGPQETQYF. The full variable domain, with the rest looked up from reference TRBV7-7 and TRBJ2-5, is GAGVSQSPRYKVTKRGQDVTLRCDPISSHATLYWYQQALGQGPEFLTYFNYEAQPDKSGLPSDRFSAERPEGSISTLTIQRTEQRDSAMYRCASSLGLLAGGPQETQYFGPGTRLLVL.

V is TRBV20-1 and J is TRBJ1-1; D is undetermined. Deletions cut 3 bases from V and 1 base from J, with 12 bases between. The CDR3 length is 14 residues. Germline V gene lookup returns CDR1 DFQATT and CDR2 SNEGSKA (reference sequence). CDR3 region: CSARKELTNTEAFF. The CDR3 DNA sequence: TGCAGTGCTAGGAAAGAACTTACGAACACTGAAGCTTTCTTT.

The chain links TRBV5-5 to TRBJ2-5, with 9 nucleotides matching TRBD1. Germline V gene data show CDR1 as SGHKS and CDR2 as YYEKEE (reference sequence). The CDR3 loop spans 14 amino acids. Trimming removed 4 bases from V and 5 bases from J; junction bases left unmatched: 6. CDR3 loop: CASSLFGQGETQYF. The CDR3 DNA sequence: TGTGCCAGCAGCCTCTTCGGACAGGGGGAGACCCAGTACTTC.

The table lists this clonotype with a few counts. V and J are TRBV7-9 and TRBJ2-1; 9 nucleotides line up with TRBD2. Germline V gene data show CDR1 as SEHNR and CDR2 as FQNEAQ (reference sequence). The CDR3 runs 15 residues. After removal of 4 bases from V and 5 bases from J, the junction contained 6 bases not matched to a gene. The CDR3 region is CASSSPSGVNNEQFF. The CDR3 nucleotides are TGTGCCAGCAGCTCCCCTAGCGGGGTGAACAATGAGCAGTTCTTC.

This clonotype was recorded a few times. V gene TRBV14 combines with J gene TRBJ1-6, with D perhaps TRBD1 (6 bases). This CDR3 spans 15 amino acids. CDR1 and CDR2 (germline): SGHDN, FVKESK. V was trimmed by 0 bases and J by 8 bases, leaving 11 bases between them. CDR3 protein: CASSQDIGGHSPLHF. The CDR3 DNA reads as TGTGCCAGCAGCCAAGATATCGGGGGGCATTCACCCCTCCACTTT.

In its sample, this clonotype was seen a few times. The chain carries TRBV12-3 or TRBV12-4 and TRBJ1-5; D gene uncertain. With 2 bases removed from V and 5 bases from J, the gap between germline ends came to 7 bases. The CDR3 consists of 13 residues. The CDR3 DNA reads TGTGCCAGCAGTTTACTCCAGTATCAGCCCCAGCATTTT. It codes for CASSLLQYQPQHF.

V gene TRBV5-1 combines with J gene TRBJ2-7; D remains ambiguous. Germline-derived CDR1 and CDR2 are SGHRS and YFSETQ. Deletions cut 4 bases from V and 4 bases from J, with 6 bases between. The CDR3 spans 11 residues. This chain's CDR3 is CASSEEYEQYF. DNA for the CDR3: TGCGCCAGCAGCGAGGAGTACGAGCAGTACTTC.

This clonotype was detected a few times. The V call is TRBV18, the J call TRBJ1-2; D unclear. The CDR3 sequence is 13 residues long. Per the germline V gene, CDR1 is KGHSH and CDR2 is LQKENI. V lost 3 bases to trimming and J lost 3 bases, with 8 bases between them. CDR3 DNA: TGTGCCAGCTCACCGGTCTCCGACTATGGCTACACCTTC. Residues: CASSPVSDYGYTF.

This clonotype showed up just a few times. The chain combines TRBV12-3 or TRBV12-4 with TRBJ2-3; the match to TRBD2 covers 13 bases. V was pared by 5 bases and J by 4 bases, with 3 bases of the junction left unmatched. The CDR3 consists of 15 residues. The CDR3 loop is CASSGTSGIADTQYF. The CDR3 DNA reads TGTGCCAGCAGTGGGACTAGCGGGATAGCAGATACGCAGTATTTT.

The chain employs TRBV28 and TRBJ2-2; possibly TRBD2 for D (5 bases). Germline CDR1 reads MDHEN; CDR2 reads SYDVKM. V was cut by 6 bases and J by 6 bases, with 20 bases left in between. CDR3 length: 16 amino acids. The CDR3 spells CASSPARGLNSGELFF. CDR3 coding DNA: TGTGCCAGCAGCCCCGCGAGAGGGCTGAATTCCGGGGAGCTGTTTTTT.

The chain is built from TRBV12-3 or TRBV12-4 and TRBJ2-3; no reliable D call. This CDR3 comprises 14 residues. V was cut by 3 bases and J by 2 bases, with 9 bases left in between. CDR3 DNA sequence: TGTGCCAGCAGTTTTTTACTGATCACAGATACGCAGTATTTT. This gives the protein CASSFLLITDTQYF.

The chain links TRBV29-1 to TRBJ1-2; possible D gene TRBD1, 6 bases. CDR3 length equals 11 residues. The V gene lost 6 bases and the J gene lost 7 bases, with 12 bases spanning the gap. Germline V CDR1 and CDR2: SQVTM, ANQGSEA. As DNA, the CDR3 is TGCAGCGTGGAACAAGGGGGTGGCTACACCTTC. Its translation is CSVEQGGGYTF.

Many counts were recorded for this clonotype. This sequence joins TRBV10-1 and TRBJ2-7; 7 bases are shared with TRBD2. V lost 8 bases and J lost 2; bases outside the gene matches: 12. CDR1 and CDR2 (germline): WNHNN, SYGVQD (reference sequence). The CDR3 totals 15 residues. The CDR3: CASSDVSGSTYEQYF. The CDR3, as DNA: TGCGCCAGCTCCGACGTTAGCGGGTCGACCTACGAGCAGTACTTC.

The chain is built from TRBV7-9 and TRBJ2-3, with D perhaps assigned TRBD1 or TRBD2 (6 bases each). V gave up 2 bases and J gave up 0 bases, with 9 bases separating them. The CDR3 spans 15 residues. Germline V CDR1 and CDR2: SEHNR, FQNEAQ (reference sequence). The CDR3 spells CASSLPGASTDTQYF. In DNA, the CDR3 is TGTGCCAGCAGCTTACCGGGGGCTAGCACAGATACGCAGTATTTT.

This clonotype has a handful of counts. This chain connects TRBV2 to TRBJ2-3, with 7 positions matching TRBD2. Germline CDR1 SNHLY, CDR2 FYNNEI. The CDR3 is 15 residues long. Trimming took 6 bases from V and 0 from J; bases not matched to a gene: 6. Written as DNA, the CDR3 is TGTGCCAGCAGCCCCAGGGAGGGAAGCACAGATACGCAGTATTTT. It encodes CASSPREGSTDTQYF.

This rearrangement joins TRBV27 to TRBJ1-5; D gene uncertain. Germline assignment: CDR1 MNHEY and CDR2 SMNVEV (reference sequence). This CDR3 has 13 amino acids. V lost 0 bases and J 9 bases, leaving 9 bases between the germline ends. The CDR3 coding sequence is TGTGCCAGCAGTTTATCGCGGGAGACGCCCCAGCATTTT. This encodes CASSLSRETPQHF.

This clonotype has more than one count but fewer than ten. The chain recombines TRBV11-2 with TRBJ2-7; D possibly corresponds to TRBD1 (6 bases). Trimming cost V 0 bases and J 2 bases, with 14 bases left between them. CDR3 length: 16 residues. Germline V CDR1 and CDR2: SGHAT, FQNNGV. In DNA form, the CDR3 reads TGTGCCAGCAGCTTAGACCTGAGGACAGCCCCCTACGAGCAGTACTTC. This codes for CASSLDLRTAPYEQYF. Complete variable domain (other parts from reference TRBV11-2 and TRBJ2-7): EAGVAQSPRYKIIEKRQSVAFWCNPISGHATLYWYQQILGQGPKLLIQFQNNGVVDDSQLPKDRFSAERLKGVDSTLKIQPAKLEDSAVYLCASSLDLRTAPYEQYFGPGTRLTVT.

The table lists this clonotype with a few counts. The genes are TRBV3-1 and TRBJ1-1; D gene ambiguous. V lost 4 bases and J 8 bases, leaving 11 bases between the germline ends. This CDR3 is 12 amino acids long. Germline CDR1 and CDR2: LGHDT and YNNKEL (reference sequence). The CDR3 sequence: CASSRSGNEAFF. CDR3 bases: TGTGCCAGCAGCCGCTCCGGCAACGAAGCTTTCTTT.

This clonotype has only a few counts. The V and J genes are TRBV20-1 and TRBJ1-6; D unclear. V lost 6 bases and J 4 bases, leaving 13 bases between the germline ends. CDR1 is DFQATT, CDR2 SNEGSKA, per germline (reference sequence). There are 14 residues in the CDR3. CDR3 sequence: CSAPAGYYNSPLHF. As DNA, the CDR3 is TGCAGTGCCCCTGCCGGGTATTATAATTCACCCCTCCACTTT.

This clonotype was observed a handful of times. The V gene is TRBV29-1, the J gene TRBJ1-1; D gene unclear. Germline-derived CDR1 and CDR2 are SQVTM and ANQGSEA. Trimming removed 7 bases at V and 1 base at J, with 19 bases between. This CDR3 spans 15 amino acids. The CDR3 reads CSASSAIYSNTEAFF. The DNA for the CDR3 is TGCAGCGCCTCCTCCGCGATATATTCGAACACTGAAGCTTTCTTT.

This clonotype was seen more than once but under ten times. This chain joins TRBV7-9 and TRBJ2-5; 14 positions match TRBD2. Germline CDR1 reads SEHNR; CDR2 reads FQNEAQ (reference sequence). This CDR3 has 15 amino acids. V was clipped by 5 bases and J by 4 bases; unmatched bases: 3. CDR3 amino acids: CASSRLAGGPETQYF. The CDR3 DNA reads TGTGCCAGCAGCCGACTAGCGGGGGGGCCAGAGACCCAGTACTTC.

The CDR3 sequence: CASSQERLLAAEQYF. The CDR3 DNA reads as TGCGCCAGCAGCCAAGAACGACTCCTAGCAGCCGAGCAGTACTTC. The rearrangement uses TRBV4-1 and TRBJ2-7; the D gene is possibly TRBD2 (5 bases). V was cut by 0 bases and J by 6 bases, with 15 bases left in between. Germline CDR1 is MGHRA and CDR2 is YSYEKL. This CDR3 contains 15 residues.

This clonotype has ten or more counts. The chain couples TRBV3-1 to TRBJ1-2; D remains ambiguous. The CDR3 consists of 13 residues. With 4 bases removed from V and 4 bases from J, the gap between germline ends came to 10 bases. CDR1 is LGHDT and CDR2 is YNNKEL in the germline V gene (reference sequence). DNA for the CDR3: TGTGCCAGCAGCCCGGACTTCTTCTATGGCTACACCTTC. This translates into CASSPDFFYGYTF.